This TCR beta chain emerged from a study of OX40 agonist ivuxolimab in advanced cancers. As for the study in general: Patients received intravenous ivuxolimab every 2 weeks at 0.01 to 10 mg/kg. Patients assigned to dose escalation were diagnosed with hepatocellular carcinoma, melanoma, renal cell or head and neck cancer.

Study-level findings and limits: With doses of 0.1 to 3.0 mg/kg, CD4+ and CD8+ blood T cells had undergone clonal expansion by week 6.

On this clone itself: Its antigen is not identified.

Germline V lookup: CDR1 LNHDA, CDR2 SQIVND (reference sequence). The CDR3 runs to 16 residues. V was shortened by 5 bases and J by 2 bases, with 19 bases between the two germline ends. Method: immunoSEQ multiplex PCR; TCRdb's copy keeps in-frame clones and lacks some. The table records tens of thousands of clones, around 90% of them present only once. The source material was CD4+ or CD8+ T cells sorted from blood, sampled in a trial of the OX40 agonist ivuxolimab. The chain carries TRBV19 and TRBJ2-7; D gene uncertain. This TCR derives from an adult with an advanced solid tumor such as melanoma, head and neck, liver or kidney cancer. The CDR3 DNA reads TGTGCCAGTAGTCTCAAGGAGCTAGGCCCTCCCTACGAGCAGTACTTC. Translation gives CASSLKELGPPYEQYF.